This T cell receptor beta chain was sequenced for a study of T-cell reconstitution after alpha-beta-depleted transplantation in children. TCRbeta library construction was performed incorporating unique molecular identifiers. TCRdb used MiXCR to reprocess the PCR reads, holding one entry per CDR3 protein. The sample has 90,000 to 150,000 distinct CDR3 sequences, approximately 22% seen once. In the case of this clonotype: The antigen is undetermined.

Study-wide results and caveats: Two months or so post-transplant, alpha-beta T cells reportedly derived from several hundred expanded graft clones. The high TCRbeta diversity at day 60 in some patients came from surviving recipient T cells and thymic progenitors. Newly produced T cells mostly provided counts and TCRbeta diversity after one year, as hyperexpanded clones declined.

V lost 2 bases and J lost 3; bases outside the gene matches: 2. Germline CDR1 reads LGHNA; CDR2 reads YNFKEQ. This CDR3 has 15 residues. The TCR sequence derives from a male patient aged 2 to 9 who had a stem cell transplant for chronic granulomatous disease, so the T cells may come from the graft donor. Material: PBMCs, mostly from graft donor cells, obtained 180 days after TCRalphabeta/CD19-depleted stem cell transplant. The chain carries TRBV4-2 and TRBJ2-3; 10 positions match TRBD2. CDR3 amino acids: CASSQTSGATDTQYF. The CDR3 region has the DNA TGTGCCAGCAGCCAAACTAGCGGGGCTACAGATACGCAGTATTTT.